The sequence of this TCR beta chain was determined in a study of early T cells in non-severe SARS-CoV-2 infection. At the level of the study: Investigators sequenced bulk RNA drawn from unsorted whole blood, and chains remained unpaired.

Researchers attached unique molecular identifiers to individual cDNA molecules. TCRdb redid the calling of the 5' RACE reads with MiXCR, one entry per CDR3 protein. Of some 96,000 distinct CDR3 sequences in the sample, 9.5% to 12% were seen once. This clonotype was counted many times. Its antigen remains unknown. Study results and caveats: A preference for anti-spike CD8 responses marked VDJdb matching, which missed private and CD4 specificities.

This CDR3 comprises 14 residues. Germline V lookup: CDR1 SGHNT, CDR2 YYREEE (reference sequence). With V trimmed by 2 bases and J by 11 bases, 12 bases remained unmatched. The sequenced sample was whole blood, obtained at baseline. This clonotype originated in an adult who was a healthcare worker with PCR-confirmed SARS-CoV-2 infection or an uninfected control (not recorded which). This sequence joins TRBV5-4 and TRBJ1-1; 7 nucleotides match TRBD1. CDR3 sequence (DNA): TGTGCCAGCAGCTTTAACAGGGGCTTGGGCGTGGCTTTCTTT. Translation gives CASSFNRGLGVAFF.